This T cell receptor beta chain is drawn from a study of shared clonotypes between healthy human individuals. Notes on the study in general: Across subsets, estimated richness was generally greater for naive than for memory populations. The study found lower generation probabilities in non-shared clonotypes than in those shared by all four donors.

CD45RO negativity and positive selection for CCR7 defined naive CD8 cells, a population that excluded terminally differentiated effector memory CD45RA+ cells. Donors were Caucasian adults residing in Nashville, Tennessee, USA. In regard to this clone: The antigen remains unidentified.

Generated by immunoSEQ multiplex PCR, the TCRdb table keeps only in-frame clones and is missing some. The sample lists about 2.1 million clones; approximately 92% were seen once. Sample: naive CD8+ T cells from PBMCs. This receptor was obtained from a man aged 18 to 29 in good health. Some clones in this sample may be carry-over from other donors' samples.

The CDR3 bases are TGTGCCAGCAGTCTCGGTATAGCGGGACCCCTGGATACGCAGTATTTT. It specifies CASSLGIAGPLDTQYF. The chain recombines TRBV27 with TRBJ2-3, with 8 bases that match TRBD2. The V and J ends lost 5 bases and 6 bases, in that order; junction bases with no gene match: 13. The CDR3 runs to 16 residues. Germline-derived CDR1 and CDR2 are MNHEY and SMNVEV (reference sequence).